What follows are 4 T cell receptor beta chains derived from one specimen sequenced in a study of cytomegalovirus exposure and HLA in healthy donors. The protocol was immunoSEQ multiplex PCR, while the TCRdb copy is restricted to in-frame clones and leaves out a portion. The sample has about 73,000 clones, 85% to 95% seen once. Specimen: PBMCs. The receptors derive from a man younger than 35 in good health and CMV-seronegative.

The chain is built from TRBV10-1 and TRBJ1-1; 7 bases match TRBD1. Germline CDR1 reads WNHNN; CDR2 reads SYGVQD (reference sequence). V shed 4 bases, J shed 7 bases, and the junction held 6 bases outside the gene matches. This CDR3 has 13 residues. DNA for the CDR3: TGCGCCAGCAGTGCGCGACAGGGTGGTGAAGCTTTCTTT. It translates to CASSARQGGEAFF.

The chain carries TRBV5-1 and TRBJ2-5, with 10 bases identical to TRBD2. The J segment lost 2 bases and the V segment lost 1 base, leaving 5 bases of the junction unmatched. This CDR3 is 16 amino acids long. CDR1 and CDR2 from the germline V gene are SGHRS and YFSETQ. CDR3 sequence: CASSLSLAGAQETQYF. CDR3 DNA: TGCGCCAGCAGCTTGAGCCTAGCGGGGGCTCAAGAGACCCAGTACTTC.

This clone was counted once. The rearrangement joins TRBV28 to TRBJ1-4, with TRBD1 identical over 9 bases. Germline lookup yields CDR1 MDHEN and CDR2 SYDVKM. The CDR3 covers 14 residues. V lost 5 bases to trimming and J lost 8 bases; unmatched junction nucleotides: 6. CDR3 in DNA: TGTGCCAGCAGTCCCGGGACAGGGTTCGAAAAACTGTTTTTT. It specifies CASSPGTGFEKLFF.

Details on this clone: Distinct nucleotide sequences in the sample also encode this CDR3. The V call is TRBV27, the J call TRBJ1-1; D possibly corresponds to TRBD1 (5 bases). This CDR3 comprises 12 residues. Trimming cost V 2 bases and J 4 bases, with 5 bases left between them. Germline CDR1 reads MNHEY; CDR2 reads SMNVEV (reference sequence). The CDR3 spells CASSLTGTEAFF. Written as DNA, the CDR3 is TGTGCCAGCAGTTTAACAGGCACTGAAGCTTTCTTT.